This TCR beta chain was sequenced in a study of blood T cell repertoires in COVID-19. On the study more broadly: Some COVID-19 samples were acute and others convalescent; all came from the United States, Italy and Spain.

Germline CDR1 reads MDHEN; CDR2 reads SYDVKM. This CDR3 spans 13 amino acids. The V segment lost 5 bases and the J segment 11 bases; nucleotides outside the gene matches: 11. The study drew participants aged about 18 to 95 years from about two dozen US areas. Assignments of participants to cohorts depended upon their own reported clinical history. The sample holds one count of this clone. Clones were sequenced by immunoSEQ multiplex PCR, and TCRdb holds only the in-frame ones, with some missing. The sample consists of approximately 300,000 clones, 80% to 90% of them appearing once. The chain is built from TRBV28 and TRBJ1-1; 7 nucleotides agree with TRBD1. The sequenced material came from PBMCs or T cells enriched from blood (not recorded which). This clonotype was obtained from a woman aged 25 to 45 who had recovered from COVID-19. The CDR3 DNA sequence: TGTGCCAGCAGTCGTACTAAGACAGGGCAGGCTTTCTTT. It codes for CASSRTKTGQAFF.